Detailed here is one T cell receptor beta chain. This specimen belongs to a study of T cell responses to AZD1222 COVID-19 vaccine. Sequencing was performed with immunoSEQ multiplex PCR; in TCRdb, only in-frame clones are kept and a portion is missing. This table has 120,000 to 150,000 clones, about 91% appearing once. The starting material was peripheral blood, obtained 28 days after the second AZD1222 dose. The TCR was taken from an adult who received the AZD1222 COVID-19 vaccine.

The CDR3, as DNA: TGTGCCAGCTCACCACCGATGGGACTAGCGGGTGTAGTACCCTACGAGCAGTACTTC. Its protein product is CASSPPMGLAGVVPYEQYF. J is TRBJ2-7 and V is TRBV18, with 12 nucleotides matching TRBD2. J lost 2 bases, V lost 0 bases, and 11 bases had no gene match. This CDR3 has 19 amino acids. Germline CDR1 and CDR2: KGHSH and LQKENI.